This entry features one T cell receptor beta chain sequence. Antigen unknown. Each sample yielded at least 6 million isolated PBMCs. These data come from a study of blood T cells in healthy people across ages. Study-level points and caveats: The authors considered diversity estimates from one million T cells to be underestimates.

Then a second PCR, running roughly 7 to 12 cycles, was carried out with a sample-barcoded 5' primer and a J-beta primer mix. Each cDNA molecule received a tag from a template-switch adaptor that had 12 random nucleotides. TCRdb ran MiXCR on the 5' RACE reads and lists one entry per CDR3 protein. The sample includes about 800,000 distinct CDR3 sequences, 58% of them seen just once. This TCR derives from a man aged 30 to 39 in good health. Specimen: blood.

The DNA of the CDR3 is TGTGCCAGCAGTTACTCGATTTTCGCGACTAGCGGGCTGGAGACCCAGTACTTC. It codes for CASSYSIFATSGLETQYF. The chain carries TRBV6-5 and TRBJ2-7, with TRBD2 matching over 10 bases. TRBJ2-5 explains the end of the DNA better; the J call may be wrong. The germline CDR1 and CDR2 sequences are MNHEY and SVGAGI. The CDR3 consists of 18 residues.